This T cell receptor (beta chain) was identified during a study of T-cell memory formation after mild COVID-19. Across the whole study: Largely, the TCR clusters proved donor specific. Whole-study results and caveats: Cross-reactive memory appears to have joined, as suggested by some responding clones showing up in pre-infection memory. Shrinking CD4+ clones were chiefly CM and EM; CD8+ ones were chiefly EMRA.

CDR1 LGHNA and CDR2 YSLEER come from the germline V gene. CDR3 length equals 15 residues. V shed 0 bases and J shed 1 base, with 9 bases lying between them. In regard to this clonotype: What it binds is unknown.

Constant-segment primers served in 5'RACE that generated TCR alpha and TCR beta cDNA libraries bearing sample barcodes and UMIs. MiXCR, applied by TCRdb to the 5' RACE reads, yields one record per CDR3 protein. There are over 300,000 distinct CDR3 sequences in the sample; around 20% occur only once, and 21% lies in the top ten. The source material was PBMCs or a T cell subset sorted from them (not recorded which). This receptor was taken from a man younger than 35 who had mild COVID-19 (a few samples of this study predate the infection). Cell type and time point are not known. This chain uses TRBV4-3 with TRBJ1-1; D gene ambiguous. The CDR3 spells CASSQDGGGNTEAFF. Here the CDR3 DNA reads TGCGCCAGCAGCCAAGATGGAGGCGGGAACACTGAAGCTTTCTTT.